The 12 T cell receptor beta chains below were found in one sample sequenced in a study of blood T cells in healthy people across ages. A J-beta primer mix and a sample-barcoded 5' primer were used in a second PCR of about 7 to 12 cycles. TCRdb called the 5' RACE reads again in MiXCR, with one record for every CDR3 protein. The sample yields some 1.5 million distinct CDR3 sequences, about 30% seen once. Sequencing was done on a sample of blood. The receptors come from a woman in her twenties or thirties in good health.

The chain carries TRBV6-6 and TRBJ2-7, with 9 nucleotides matching TRBD2. CDR3 length: 15 amino acids. Losses at the gene ends were 2 bases for V and 7 bases for J; bases not matched to a gene: 9. The germline V gene has CDR1 MNHNY and CDR2 SVGAGI (reference sequence). CDR3: CASSYRREGQDEQYF. In DNA, the CDR3 is TGTGCCAGCAGTTACAGGCGGGAGGGCCAGGATGAGCAGTACTTC.

The chain carries TRBV5-1 and TRBJ1-2; TRBD1 aligns across 7 bases. Trimming cost V 0 bases and J 0 bases; bases outside gene matches: 11. CDR1 and CDR2 from the germline V gene are SGHRS and YFSETQ. The CDR3 extends over 18 amino acids. CDR3: CASSLALTGADANYGYTF. The CDR3 DNA sequence: TGCGCCAGCAGCTTGGCCCTAACAGGGGCCGACGCTAACTATGGCTACACCTTC.

V and J are TRBV6-5 and TRBJ2-7; 9 positions match TRBD2. Germline values: CDR1 MNHEY, CDR2 SVGAGI. The V gene end was trimmed by 7 bases and the J gene end by 7 bases; junction bases not matched to a gene: 8. The CDR3 runs to 13 residues. Here the CDR3 DNA reads TGTGCCAGCATTGGGGTAGCGGGAGCTGAGCAGTACTTC. Translating it yields CASIGVAGAEQYF.

This clonotype was recorded many times. V usage is TRBV7-3 and J usage is TRBJ1-1; TRBD1 is a possible D gene (6 bases). Trimming removed 5 bases at V and 1 base at J, with 8 bases between. Looked up from germline, CDR1 is SGHTA and CDR2 is FQGTGA. The CDR3 is 13 residues long. The CDR3 region is CASSADRNTEAFF. The CDR3 DNA reads TGTGCCAGCAGCGCGGACAGGAACACTGAAGCTTTCTTT.

This clonotype has ten or more counts. The chain is built from TRBV4-1 and TRBJ1-2, with 12 bases lining up with TRBD1. V lost 0 bases to trimming and J lost 5 bases; unmatched junction nucleotides: 7. Germline loops: CDR1 MGHRA, CDR2 YSYEKL. The CDR3 consists of 17 residues. DNA of the CDR3: TGCGCCAGCAGCCAAGACCCAGGGACAGGGGGCCGGTATGGCTACACCTTC. Protein: CASSQDPGTGGRYGYTF.

J is TRBJ1-2 and V is TRBV14, with D hard to call. V lost 0 bases, J lost 4 bases, and 6 bases lay in between. Germline-derived CDR1 and CDR2 are SGHDN and FVKESK. This CDR3 comprises 13 residues. The chain's CDR3 is CASSQDWAYGYTF. Written as DNA, the CDR3 is TGTGCCAGCAGCCAAGACTGGGCCTATGGCTACACCTTC.

Details on this clonotype: It may be a read error: a sequence one base away is much more abundant. This chain uses TRBV5-5 with TRBJ2-4; 9 bases align to TRBD1. The CDR3 loop spans 16 amino acids. J gave up 13 bases and V 3 bases, and 17 bases lay outside the gene matches. CDR1 is SGHKS, CDR2 YYEKEE, per germline (reference sequence). The CDR3: CASSYRQGDTYNEQYF. The CDR3 DNA sequence: TGTGCCAGCAGCTACAGACAGGGGGACACCTACAATGAGCAGTACTTC.

The V call is TRBV5-5, the J call TRBJ2-5; 8 bases match TRBD2. With 6 bases clipped from V and 5 bases from J, the junction kept 9 bases outside the gene matches. The CDR3 has 14 residues. In germline, CDR1 is SGHKS, CDR2 YYEKEE (reference sequence). The CDR3 loop reads CASMRSGGEETQYF. In nucleotides, the CDR3 is TGTGCCAGCATGAGGTCCGGGGGGGAGGAGACCCAGTACTTC.

This clonotype was found many times. The chain combines TRBV10-1 with TRBJ2-3; D possibly corresponds to TRBD2 (5 bases). Germline loops: CDR1 WNHNN, CDR2 SYGVQD (reference sequence). CDR3 length: 15 residues. Deletions cut 0 bases from V and 4 bases from J, with 11 bases between. The CDR3 sequence is CASSESVSAADTQYF. The CDR3 DNA reads as TGCGCCAGCAGTGAGTCGGTTAGCGCAGCAGATACGCAGTATTTT.

In this sample, this clonotype turned up many times. The V gene is TRBV6-5, the J gene TRBJ2-6; no reliable D call. CDR1 MNHEY and CDR2 SVGAGI come from the germline V gene. Trimming took off 6 bases at V and 2 bases at J, with 8 bases between the two ends. The CDR3 length is 14 residues. CDR3 amino acids: CASREMAGANVLTF. The CDR3 bases are TGTGCCAGCAGGGAAATGGCTGGGGCCAACGTCCTGACTTTC.

On this clonotype itself: One end of the junction is discordant with germline, which a read error may explain. This chain links TRBV5-6 with TRBJ2-1; no reliable D call. This CDR3 region has 15 residues. Germline CDR1 and CDR2: SGHDT and YYEEEE. Here the CDR3 DNA reads TGTGCTAGCAGCTTTTTTGGGCCCATAAACAATGAGCAGTTCTTC. Protein sequence: CASSFFGPINNEQFF.

A word on this clonotype: This clone may be a read error of a much larger clone one base away. The gene calls are TRBV4-3 and TRBJ2-3; TRBD2 aligns across 14 bases. There are 16 residues in the CDR3. In germline, CDR1 is LGHNA, CDR2 YSLEER. The CDR3 is CASSLGTSGSTDAQYF. The CDR3, as DNA: TGCGCCAGCAGCCTCGGGACTAGCGGGAGTACAGATGCGCAGTATTTT.